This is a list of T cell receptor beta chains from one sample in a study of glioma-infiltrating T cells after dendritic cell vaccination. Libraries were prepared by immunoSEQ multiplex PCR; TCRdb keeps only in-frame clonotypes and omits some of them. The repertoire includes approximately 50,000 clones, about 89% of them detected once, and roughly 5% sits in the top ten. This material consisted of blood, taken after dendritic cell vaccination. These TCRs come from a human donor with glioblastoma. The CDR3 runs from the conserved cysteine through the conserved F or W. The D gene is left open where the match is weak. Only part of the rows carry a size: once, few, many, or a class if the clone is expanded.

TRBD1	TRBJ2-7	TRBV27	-	CASSLGRGSEQYF	TGTGCCAGCAGTTTAGGCAGGGGGTCCGAGCAGTACTTC
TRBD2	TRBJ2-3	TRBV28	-	CASRVLLAGGPADTQYF	TGTGCCAGCAGAGTCCTTTTAGCGGGAGGGCCTGCAGATACGCAGTATTTT
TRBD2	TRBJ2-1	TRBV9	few	CASSVGIAGYNEQFF	TGTGCCAGCAGCGTTGGAATAGCGGGATACAATGAGCAGTTCTTC
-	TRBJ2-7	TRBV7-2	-	CASSLVRDSYEQYF	TGTGCCAGCAGCTTAGTTCGGGACTCCTACGAGCAGTACTTC
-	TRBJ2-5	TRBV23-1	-	CASSQSDIQETQYF	TGCGCCAGCAGTCAATCGGACATCCAAGAGACCCAGTACTTC
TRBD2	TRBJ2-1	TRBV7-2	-	CASSPRVLRLAGAYNEQFF	TGTGCCAGCAGCCCCCGGGTCCTCCGACTAGCGGGAGCTTACAATGAGCAGTTCTTC
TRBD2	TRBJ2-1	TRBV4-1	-	CASSQDGRTSGRVGNEQFF	TGCGCCAGCAGCCAAGATGGGCGGACTAGCGGGAGAGTCGGCAATGAGCAGTTCTTC
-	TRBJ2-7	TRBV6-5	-	CASSLRPSGYEQYF	TGTGCCAGCAGTTTAAGACCGTCGGGCTACGAGCAGTACTTC
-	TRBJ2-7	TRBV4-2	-	CASSQGAGEQYF	TGTGCCAGCAGCCAAGGGGCGGGCGAGCAGTACTTC
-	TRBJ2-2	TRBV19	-	CASSLNTGELFF	TGTGCCAGTAGTCTGAACACCGGGGAGCTGTTTTTT
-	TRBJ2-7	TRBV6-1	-	CASTLIQVSRQQYF	TGTGCCAGCACTTTGATACAGGTCTCCCGCCAGCAGTACTTC
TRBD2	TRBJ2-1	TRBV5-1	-	CASSLVGGGALGNNEQFF	TGCGCCAGCAGCTTGGTTGGCGGGGGGGCCCTCGGGAACAATGAGCAGTTCTTC
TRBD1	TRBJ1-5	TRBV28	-	CASSYRDSNLRPQHF	TGTGCCAGCAGTTACCGGGACAGTAACCTCCGGCCCCAGCATTTT
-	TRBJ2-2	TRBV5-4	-	CASSLRGGLAATGELFF	TGTGCCAGCAGCTTGAGAGGGGGGCTAGCGGCAACCGGGGAGCTGTTTTTT
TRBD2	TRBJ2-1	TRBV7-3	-	CASSFWGIGTSPTTSYNEQFF	TGTGCCAGCAGCTTTTGGGGGATAGGGACTAGCCCCACTACCTCCTACAATGAGCAGTTCTTC
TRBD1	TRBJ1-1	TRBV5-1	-	CASSIGTGNTEAFF	TGCGCCAGCAGCATAGGGACAGGGAACACTGAAGCTTTCTTT
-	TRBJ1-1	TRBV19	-	CASSVSAEAFF	TGTGCCAGTTCAGTGTCCGCTGAAGCTTTCTTT
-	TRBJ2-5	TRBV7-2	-	CASSFTAGDQETQYF	TGTGCCAGCAGCTTTACCGCAGGGGACCAAGAGACCCAGTACTTC
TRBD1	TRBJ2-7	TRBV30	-	CAWKPGQGFRVYEQYF	TGTGCCTGGAAACCGGGACAGGGTTTTAGGGTCTACGAGCAGTACTTC
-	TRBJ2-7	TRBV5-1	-	CASSWGVSQRTPARNEQYF	TGCGCCAGCAGCTGGGGGGTTTCTCAACGGACGCCCGCGAGAAACGAGCAGTACTTC
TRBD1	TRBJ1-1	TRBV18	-	CASSPADRGLNTEAFF	TGTGCCAGCTCACCAGCGGACAGGGGGCTGAACACTGAAGCTTTCTTT
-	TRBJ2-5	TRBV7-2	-	CASSPGLGAVETQYF	TGTGCCAGCAGCCCCGGCTTGGGAGCAGTGGAGACCCAGTACTTC
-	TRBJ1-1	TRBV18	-	CASSPGQAGLNTEAFF	TGTGCCAGCTCACCAGGCCAGGCGGGTCTGAACACTGAAGCTTTCTTT
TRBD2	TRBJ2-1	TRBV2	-	CASRLLAGGTYNEQFF	TGTGCCAGCAGACTCTTAGCGGGAGGGACCTACAATGAGCAGTTCTTC
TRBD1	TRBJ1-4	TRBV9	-	CASSLGQGIEKLFF	TGTGCCAGCAGCCTAGGACAGGGGATAGAAAAACTGTTTTTT
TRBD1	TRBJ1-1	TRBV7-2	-	CATRDRVNKNTEAFF	TGTGCCACCCGGGACAGGGTGAATAAGAACACTGAAGCTTTCTTT
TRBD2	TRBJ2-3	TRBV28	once	CASSLGAGPDTQYF	TGTGCCAGCAGTTTAGGAGCGGGGCCAGATACGCAGTATTTT
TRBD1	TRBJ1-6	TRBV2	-	CASKVGTGANSPLHF	TGTGCCAGCAAAGTCGGGACAGGGGCAAATTCACCCCTCCACTTT
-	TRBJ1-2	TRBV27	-	CASSLLYTGTMNGYTF	TGTGCCAGCAGTTTATTATATACCGGGACAATGAATGGCTACACCTTC
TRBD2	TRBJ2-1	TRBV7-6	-	CASSSESSGSGLGEQFF	TGTGCCAGCAGCTCGGAGTCTAGCGGGAGTGGGTTGGGTGAGCAGTTCTTC
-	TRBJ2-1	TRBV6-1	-	CASSDPDRHLRNEQFF	TGTGCCAGCAGTGATCCAGACAGACATCTGAGGAATGAGCAGTTCTTC
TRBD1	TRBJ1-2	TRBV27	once	CASSLGGQGYGYTF	TGTGCCAGCAGTTTAGGCGGACAGGGCTATGGCTACACCTTC
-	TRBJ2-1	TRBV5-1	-	CASSSGDSYNEQFF	TGCGCCAGCTCCTCCGGGGACTCCTACAATGAGCAGTTCTTC
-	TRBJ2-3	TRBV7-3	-	CASSPGLATDTQYF	TGTGCCAGCAGCCCAGGCCTGGCCACAGATACGCAGTATTTT
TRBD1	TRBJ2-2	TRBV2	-	CASRGQGYDTGELFF	TGTGCCAGCAGGGGACAGGGATACGACACCGGGGAGCTGTTTTTT
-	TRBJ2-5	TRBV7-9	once	CASSPYNEETQYF	TGTGCCAGCAGCCCATATAATGAGGAGACCCAGTACTTC
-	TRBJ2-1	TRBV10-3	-	CAIRTSGPDNEQFF	TGTGCCATCAGGACATCAGGGCCTGACAATGAGCAGTTCTTC
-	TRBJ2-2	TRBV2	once	CASSEASPNTGELFF	TGTGCCAGCAGTGAAGCTAGCCCGAACACCGGGGAGCTGTTTTTT
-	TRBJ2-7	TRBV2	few	CASSDKRGNEQYF	TGTGCCAGCAGTGATAAGAGAGGGAACGAGCAGTACTTC
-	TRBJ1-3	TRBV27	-	CASSLWRAYSGNTIYF	TGTGCCAGCAGTTTATGGAGGGCGTACTCTGGAAACACCATATATTTT
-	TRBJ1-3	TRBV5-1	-	CASSLDGGTIYF	TGCGCCAGCAGCTTGGACGGGGGAACCATATATTTT
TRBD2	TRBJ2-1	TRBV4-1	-	CASSQDREREGKRGNEQFF	TGCGCCAGCAGCCAAGATAGAGAGAGGGAGGGAAAGCGGGGAAATGAGCAGTTCTTC